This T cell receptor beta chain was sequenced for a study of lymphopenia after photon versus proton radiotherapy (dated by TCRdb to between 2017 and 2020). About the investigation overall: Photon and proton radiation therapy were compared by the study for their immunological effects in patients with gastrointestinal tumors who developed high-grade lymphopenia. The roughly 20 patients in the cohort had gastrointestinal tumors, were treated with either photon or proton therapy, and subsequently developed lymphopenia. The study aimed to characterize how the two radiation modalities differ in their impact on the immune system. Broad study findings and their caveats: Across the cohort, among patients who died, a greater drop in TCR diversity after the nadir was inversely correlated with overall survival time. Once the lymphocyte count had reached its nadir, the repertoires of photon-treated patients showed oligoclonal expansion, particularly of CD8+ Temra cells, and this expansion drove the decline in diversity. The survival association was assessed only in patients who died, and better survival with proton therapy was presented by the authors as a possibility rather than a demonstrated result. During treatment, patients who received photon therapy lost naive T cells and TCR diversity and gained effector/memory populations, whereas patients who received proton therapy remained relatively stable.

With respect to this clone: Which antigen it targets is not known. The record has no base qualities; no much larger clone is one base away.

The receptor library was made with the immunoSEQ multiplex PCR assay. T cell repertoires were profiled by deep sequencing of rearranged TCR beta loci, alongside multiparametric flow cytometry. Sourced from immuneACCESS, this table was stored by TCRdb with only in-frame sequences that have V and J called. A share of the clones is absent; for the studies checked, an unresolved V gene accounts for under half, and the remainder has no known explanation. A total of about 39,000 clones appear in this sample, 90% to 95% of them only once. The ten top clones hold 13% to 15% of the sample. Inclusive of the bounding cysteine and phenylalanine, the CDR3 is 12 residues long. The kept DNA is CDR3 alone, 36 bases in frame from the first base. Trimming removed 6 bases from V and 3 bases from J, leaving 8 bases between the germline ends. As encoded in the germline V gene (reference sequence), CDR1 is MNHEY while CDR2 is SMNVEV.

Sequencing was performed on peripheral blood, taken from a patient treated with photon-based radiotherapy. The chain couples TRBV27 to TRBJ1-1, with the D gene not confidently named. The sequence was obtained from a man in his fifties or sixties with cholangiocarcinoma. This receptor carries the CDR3 CASRADDTEAFF. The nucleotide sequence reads TGTGCCAGCAGGGCTGACGACACTGAAGCTTTCTTT.